A few counts support the clone carrying this T cell receptor beta chain. Antigen: not known. A quantitative 5'-RACE method, one with molecular barcodes, was used to make TCR beta libraries. TCRdb re-derived calls from the 5' RACE reads in MiXCR, one entry per CDR3 protein. The repertoire holds 450,000 or so distinct CDR3 sequences, roughly 25% seen once, with 0.85% to 1% in the top ten. These data originate in a study of CD8 T cells in ankylosing spondylitis. Whole-study results and caveats: The study looked at matched synovial fluid samples from ankylosing spondylitis patients. Disease-linked clones were reported to be significantly enriched there. A subset of motif variants has previously been described in the synovial fluid and blood of reactive arthritis. Peripheral blood held disease-linked clones only at relatively low frequency, and these were CD8+. What seemed typical of ankylosing spondylitis blood was a TCR beta motif built from roughly 8 highly homologous variants.

This receptor was obtained from a male donor with ankylosing spondylitis. The sample was blood, either unsorted or a sorted T cell fraction (not recorded which).

For the CDR3, the DNA is TGCGCCAGCAGCGCCGACAGGGTGAACACTGAAGCTTTCTTT. Its protein is CASSADRVNTEAFF. The chain joins TRBV5-1 to TRBJ1-1; 7 bases fit TRBD1. After removal of 4 bases from V and 0 bases from J, the junction contained 3 bases not matched to a gene. Per the germline V gene, CDR1 is SGHRS and CDR2 is YFSETQ. CDR3 size: 14 residues.